This T cell receptor beta chain is drawn from a study of cytomegalovirus exposure and HLA in healthy donors. Comments on this clone: The same CDR3 can be traced to other DNA sequences in this sample.

The PCR had 60 Vbeta and 13 Jbeta primers. TCRdb's copy holds only in-frame clones and misses some; the assay was immunoSEQ multiplex PCR. Its table records about 130,000 clones. This CDR3 has 14 amino acids. Trimming removed 4 bases at V and 1 base at J, with 11 bases between. Germline CDR1 reads MDHEN; CDR2 reads SYDVKM. Material: PBMCs. The V gene is TRBV28, the J gene TRBJ2-7; a possible D gene is TRBD1 (6 bases). This receptor was identified in a woman aged 35 to 49 in good health and CMV-seropositive. CDR3 in amino acids: CASSSPGQSYEQYF. The CDR3 nucleotides read TGTGCCAGCAGTTCCCCAGGACAGTCCTACGAGCAGTACTTC.